This T cell receptor beta chain originates from a study of cytomegalovirus exposure and HLA in healthy donors. The PCR used 60 Vbeta and 13 Jbeta primers. Some clones are missing from TCRdb's copy, which holds only in-frame ones; the method was immunoSEQ multiplex PCR. Here the sample spans some 95,000 clones, roughly 74% being singletons. The CDR3 covers 19 residues. V lost 1 base, J lost 2 bases, and 11 bases stayed unmatched. The germline V gene has CDR1 MGHRA and CDR2 YSYEKL. This rearrangement joins TRBV4-1 to TRBJ2-1, with 10 bases lining up with TRBD2. The sequence was obtained from a woman in her late teens or twenties in good health and CMV-seropositive. The material sequenced was PBMCs. The CDR3, as DNA: TGCGCCAGCAGCCAAGCTTACCTAGCGGGGGCACCAGCCTACAATGAGCAGTTCTTC. Protein: CASSQAYLAGAPAYNEQFF.